Presented here are 25 T cell receptor beta chains from one specimen sequenced in a study of beta chain features in type 1 diabetes (dated by TCRdb to about 2018). The library was generated by the immunoSEQ multiplex PCR assay. All of the isolated RNA was reverse transcribed with the High Capacity cDNA Reverse Transcription Kit, so expressed TCRB transcripts were sequenced. The table comes from immuneACCESS by way of TCRdb, which keeps in-frame sequences with V and J called. Part of the clones is missing from these tables; in studies checked, under half for an unresolved V gene and the rest for unknown reasons. The table for this sample lists approximately 470,000 clones; 25% to 35% of them were counted only once. Of the sample, 0.05% to 0.07% falls within the top ten clones. Source material: naive CD4+ T cells from blood. In light of the paper, this sample's cell subset or site label describes: true naive CD4+ T cells. The receptors were gathered from a young man in good health.

V and J are TRBV10-3 and TRBJ2-3, with 7 bases aligning to TRBD2. CDR3 length: 14 amino acids. V was clipped by 6 bases and J by 0 bases; unmatched bases: 3. CDR1 is ENHRY and CDR2 is SYGVKD in the germline V gene. CDR3 residues: CAISPSGSTDTQYF. The DNA for the CDR3 is TGTGCCATCAGCCCTAGCGGAAGCACAGATACGCAGTATTTT.

This clone came up a few times. Other DNA sequences in the same sample also yield this CDR3. The gene calls are TRBV9 and TRBJ2-7, with 8 bases identical to TRBD1. V lost 4 bases to trimming and J lost 2 bases; unmatched junction nucleotides: 5. This CDR3 has 14 residues. Germline assignment: CDR1 SGDLS and CDR2 YYNGEE. CDR3 DNA: TGTGCCAGCAGCCCTAGGACAGGGACCTACGAGCAGTACTTC. Its protein product is CASSPRTGTYEQYF. The variable domain in full, with the rest retrieved from reference TRBV9 and TRBJ2-7, is DSGVTQTPKHLITATGQRVTLRCSPRSGDLSVYWYQQSLDQGLQFLIQYYNGEERAKGNILERFSAQQFPDLHSELNLSSLELGDSALYFCASSPRTGTYEQYFGPGTRLTVT.

In this sample, this clone turned up a few times. The rearrangement links TRBV16 to TRBJ1-1; no clear D. This CDR3 has 12 amino acids. Germline V gene sequence: CDR1 KGHSY, CDR2 FQNENV. V was pared by 4 bases and J by 7 bases, with 10 bases between. CDR3 residues: CASSPGRVEAFF. The CDR3 nucleotides read TGTGCCAGCAGCCCCGGTCGGGTTGAAGCTTTCTTT.

The sample holds a few counts of this clone. The chain employs TRBV6-5 and TRBJ1-1; no firm D call. CDR3 size: 11 residues. CDR1 and CDR2 from the germline V gene are MNHEY and SVGAGI. The ends were cut back, 4 bases at V and 5 bases at J, with 5 bases in the middle. This chain's CDR3 is CASSSTTEAFF. Written as DNA, the CDR3 is TGTGCCAGCAGTTCCACTACTGAAGCTTTCTTT.

CDR3 DNA sequence: TGTGCCAGCAGCGTAGCCAGGGCCACTGAAGCTTTCTTT. Protein product: CASSVARATEAFF. The chain has TRBV9 and TRBJ1-1; D may be TRBD1 (5 bases). Germline CDR1 SGDLS, CDR2 YYNGEE. The CDR3 covers 13 residues. Trimming took off 0 bases at V and 4 bases at J, with 7 bases between the two ends.

Note on this clone: The identical CDR3 is also encoded by other nucleotide sequences in the sample. The J gene is TRBJ2-5, the V gene TRBV10-3, with D unclear. CDR1 and CDR2 from the germline V gene are ENHRY and SYGVKD. The CDR3 consists of 12 residues. Trimming removed 3 bases from V and 2 bases from J, with 4 bases in between. Written as DNA, the CDR3 is TGTGCCATCAGTGAACAGCAAGAGACCCAGTACTTC. Residues: CAISEQQETQYF.

This chain connects TRBV9 to TRBJ2-5; 8 bases fit TRBD1. The J call is doubtful: the DNA matches TRBJ2-7 better. CDR3 length: 15 residues. Germline loops: CDR1 SGDLS, CDR2 YYNGEE. For the CDR3, the DNA is TGTGCCAGCAGCGTAGAGGGGACAGGCCCCTACGAGCAGTACTTC. Protein sequence: CASSVEGTGPYEQYF.

To note about this clone: Additional DNA sequences in this sample encode the identical CDR3. The rearrangement joins TRBV2 to TRBJ2-7; D ambiguous. Per the germline V gene, CDR1 is SNHLY and CDR2 is FYNNEI. V lost 5 bases and J 1 base, leaving 3 bases between the germline ends. This CDR3 contains 11 residues. CDR3 loop: CASSLSYEQYF. The CDR3 region has the DNA TGTGCCAGCAGTCTATCCTACGAGCAGTACTTC. Variable domain in full (rest from reference TRBV2 and TRBJ2-7): EPEVTQTPSHQVTQMGQEVILRCVPISNHLYFYWYRQILGQKVEFLVSFYNNEISEKSEIFDDQFSVERPDGSNFTLKIRSTKLEDSAMYFCASSLSYEQYFGPGTRLTVT.

This clone has more than one count but fewer than ten. The chain uses TRBV6-5 and TRBJ2-7, with D perhaps matching TRBD1 (5 bases). The CDR3 extends over 13 amino acids. Germline V gives CDR1 MNHEY, CDR2 SVGAGI. V dropped 2 bases and J dropped 7 bases, with 12 bases sitting between them. The CDR3 here is CASSYPGQGEQYF. As DNA, the CDR3 is TGTGCCAGCAGTTACCCCGGGCAGGGTGAGCAGTACTTC.

The V gene is TRBV30, the J gene TRBJ2-3, with unresolved D. CDR1 GTSNPN and CDR2 SVGIG come from the germline V gene (reference sequence). CDR3 length: 15 amino acids. The V and J ends lost 1 base and 0 bases respectively, with 11 bases between them. The CDR3 region is CAWSALNSSTDTQYF. In DNA form, the CDR3 reads TGTGCCTGGAGTGCGCTGAATTCTAGCACAGATACGCAGTATTTT.

The genes are TRBV7-9 and TRBJ1-1, with D perhaps TRBD1 (5 bases). Germline assignment: CDR1 SEHNR and CDR2 FQNEAQ (reference sequence). This CDR3 spans 15 amino acids. Trimming shortened V by 5 bases and J by 4 bases, and 17 bases separated the two germline ends. CDR3 nucleotides: TGTGCCAGCAGCGACGGTGGCAGGGAGGCCACTGAAGCTTTCTTT. Its protein product is CASSDGGREATEAFF.

This clone appeared a few times. V is TRBV7-9 and J is TRBJ2-7; 12 bases map to TRBD2. Germline trimming cut 1 base from V and 0 bases from J; bases unmatched to any gene: 4. Germline-derived CDR1 and CDR2 are SEHNR and FQNEAQ (reference sequence). The CDR3 is 17 residues long. Written as DNA, the CDR3 is TGTGCCAGCAGCTTAGGAGGGACTAGCGGGTTCTCCTACGAGCAGTACTTC. As protein: CASSLGGTSGFSYEQYF.

The chain is built from TRBV30 and TRBJ1-2; D is unresolved. Germline V gene sequence: CDR1 GTSNPN, CDR2 SVGIG (reference sequence). V dropped 4 bases and J dropped 4 bases, with 13 bases sitting between them. The CDR3 has 13 residues. The CDR3 here is CAWKPGRIYGYTF. CDR3 DNA sequence: TGTGCCTGGAAGCCGGGGAGGATCTATGGCTACACCTTC.

The V and J genes are TRBV5-1 and TRBJ2-3; TRBD1 might be the D (7 bases). Germline-derived CDR1 and CDR2 are SGHRS and YFSETQ. The V and J ends lost 3 bases and 3 bases respectively, with 14 bases between them. The CDR3 is made up of 15 amino acids. The chain's CDR3 is CASSSTGAGTDTQYF. As DNA, the CDR3 is TGCGCCAGCAGCTCCACAGGGGCGGGGACAGATACGCAGTATTTT.

Worth noting for this clone: The same CDR3 also results from other DNA sequences found in this sample. The chain joins TRBV30 to TRBJ2-5; D is perhaps TRBD1 (6 bases). Germline loops: CDR1 GTSNPN, CDR2 SVGIG (reference sequence). The CDR3 consists of 13 residues. Trimming left V 0 bases short and J 2 bases short, with 7 bases between. CDR3 amino acids: CAWSVGQQETQYF. CDR3 bases: TGTGCCTGGAGTGTTGGACAGCAAGAGACCCAGTACTTC.

This clone showed up just once. The V and J genes are TRBV29-1 and TRBJ2-1, with D unclear. Trimming took off 5 bases at V and 0 bases at J, with 11 bases between the two ends. Germline V lookup: CDR1 SQVTM, CDR2 ANQGSEA. The CDR3 contains 14 residues. The CDR3 DNA reads as TGCAGCGTTTCACAGCAAACCTCCTACAATGAGCAGTTCTTC. It translates to CSVSQQTSYNEQFF.

A few counts support this clone. V and J are TRBV5-1 and TRBJ2-1; a possible D gene is TRBD1 (5 bases). CDR3 length: 17 residues. The germline CDR1 and CDR2 sequences are SGHRS and YFSETQ. V lost 3 bases and J 2 bases, leaving 18 bases between the germline ends. CDR3 sequence reads: CASSWGPGPTAYNEQFF. The CDR3 coding sequence is TGCGCCAGCAGCTGGGGCCCTGGACCAACCGCCTACAATGAGCAGTTCTTC.

The V and J genes are TRBV2 and TRBJ2-7; weak D call: TRBD2 (6 bases). Germline-derived CDR1 and CDR2 are SNHLY and FYNNEI. The CDR3 covers 15 residues. V lost 11 bases to trimming and J lost 5 bases, with 25 bases between them. As DNA, the CDR3 is TGTGCCTCACGAAGGGGACTGACAGTGGTCGACGAGCAGTACTTC. As protein: CASRRGLTVVDEQYF.

The table lists this clone with a few counts. The genes are TRBV30 and TRBJ2-2; 8 positions agree with TRBD2. V gave up 5 bases and J gave up 3 bases; unmatched junction bases: 2. Germline assignment: CDR1 GTSNPN and CDR2 SVGIG (reference sequence). This CDR3 is built from 13 residues. CDR3 loop: CAWSREDTGELFF. The CDR3 DNA sequence: TGTGCCTGGTCGCGGGAGGACACCGGGGAGCTGTTTTTT.

The chain links TRBV18 to TRBJ1-2; D is uncertain. Germline values: CDR1 KGHSH, CDR2 LQKENI. Between the trimmed V and J ends, which lost 1 base and 8 bases, there was a span of 14 bases. The CDR3 covers 14 residues. The CDR3 is CASSPQAQTAGYTF. Here the CDR3 DNA reads TGTGCCAGCTCACCACAGGCGCAGACGGCAGGCTACACCTTC.

This clone was counted a few times. The chain has TRBV7-2 and TRBJ1-5, with 7 nucleotides matching TRBD1. This CDR3 comprises 13 residues. Losses at the gene ends were 8 bases for V and 5 bases for J; bases not matched to a gene: 6. Looked up from germline, CDR1 is SGHTA and CDR2 is FQGNSA. Written as DNA, the CDR3 is TGTGCCAGCGCTACAGGGGTTTATCAGCCCCAGCATTTT. Translated: CASATGVYQPQHF. Together with reference TRBV7-2 and TRBJ1-5, the CDR3 gives the full variable domain: GAGVSQSPSNKVTEKGKDVELRCDPISGHTALYWYRQSLGQGLEFLIYFQGNSAPDKSGLPSDRFSAERTGGSVSTLTIQRTQQEDSAVYLCASATGVYQPQHFGDGTRLSIL.

This clone has more than one count but fewer than ten. The chain couples TRBV10-3 to TRBJ1-5, with 9 nucleotides matching TRBD1. Germline V lookup: CDR1 ENHRY, CDR2 SYGVKD. This CDR3 spans 14 amino acids. The junction had 12 bases not matched to a gene; V was cut back by 11 bases and J by 7 bases. Written as DNA, the CDR3 is TGTGCCGCCCGGGGACAGGGAGTAACGCAGCCCCAGCATTTT. Translated, it gives CAARGQGVTQPQHF.

The chain joins TRBV15 to TRBJ2-3; D might be TRBD1 (6 bases). Germline V gives CDR1 LNHNV, CDR2 YYDKDF (reference sequence). Trimming pared 8 bases from V and 6 bases from J, leaving 15 bases between. The CDR3 has 13 residues. This CDR3 reads CATCPGTRDTQYF. CDR3 bases: TGTGCCACCTGCCCCGGGACACGGGATACGCAGTATTTT.

CDR3: CSVETSGLGNTIYF. The CDR3 nucleotides are TGCAGCGTTGAAACCTCCGGCCTCGGGAACACCATATATTTT. The chain uses TRBV29-1 and TRBJ1-3; D is uncertain. Germline CDR1 SQVTM, CDR2 ANQGSEA. The CDR3 sequence is 14 residues long. The germline V and J ends were trimmed by 2 bases and 7 bases, with 15 bases remaining between them.

This clone was found a few times. The chain has TRBV29-1 and TRBJ1-2; a possible D gene is TRBD1 (5 bases). The CDR3 is 12 residues long. The V gene's germline CDR1 is SQVTM and CDR2 ANQGSEA. Trimming cost V 3 bases and J 6 bases, with 11 bases left between them. The CDR3 loop is CSVDRGFDGYTF. Written as DNA, the CDR3 is TGCAGCGTTGATAGGGGTTTCGATGGCTACACCTTC.